This T cell receptor beta chain comes out of a study of blood T cell repertoires in COVID-19. Overall study: The United States, Italy and Spain were the sources of the acute and convalescent COVID-19 samples. PBMCs, B-cell-depleted T cells, or T cells provided the cDNA or gDNA that made up the material.

The germline V gene has CDR1 LNHDA and CDR2 SQIVND (reference sequence). CDR3 length: 12 amino acids. V trimming: 8 bases; J trimming: 11 bases; junction bases outside the gene matches: 10. Methods used by the authors: Reference gene primer amplification in the assay estimated nucleated cell counts. Repertoires were generated with immunoSEQ multiplex PCR, while TCRdb's copy carries only in-frame clones and drops some. V and J calls and clone size are given by that table; D and trimming were obtained from the DNA. The table has approximately 250,000 clones, 84% seen once. The TCR was taken from a human donor in a cohort sampled during active COVID-19. The sequenced sample consisted of peripheral blood. This sequence joins TRBV19 and TRBJ1-1, with TRBD1 identical over 8 bases. CDR3 DNA sequence: TGTGCCAGTTCTACTAGGACAGGGATGGCTTTCTTT. Its protein product is CASSTRTGMAFF.